This TCR beta chain was captured in a study of prognosis after radiotherapy for stage I lung cancer. Study overall: Among the enrolled patients, fourteen had newly diagnosed primary stage I lung tumors, while five had oligometastatic NSCLC following surgical resection of the primary tumor. Several developed distant metastases after radiotherapy (median about 7 months), and roughly 16 had no significant progression. Each non-small cell lung cancer patient was deemed medically inoperable. Concurrent therapy with stereotactic body radiotherapy was received by no patient.

Multiplex PCR, run in two rounds, amplified TCR beta CDR3 from genomic DNA. Primers specific to each TRBV and TRBJ gene were used in first-round PCR. TCRdb reprocessed the multiplex PCR reads via MiXCR and lists one record per CDR3 protein. The sample contains around 30,000 distinct CDR3 sequences, roughly a third of which appear only once. The CDR3 spans 12 residues. Germline CDR1 reads SGDLS; CDR2 reads YYNGEE. Trimming pared 4 bases from V and 8 bases from J, leaving 10 bases between. To note about this clonotype: One base away lies a much larger clone, so this may be a sequencing read error.

The rearrangement joins TRBV9 to TRBJ2-1; D possibly corresponds to TRBD2 (6 bases). The clonotype originates from a donor of 50 years or more with non-small cell lung cancer. The source was PBMCs, collected before or after stereotactic body radiation therapy (not recorded which). Here the CDR3 reads CASSRLGYEQFF. The CDR3 DNA follows: TGTGCCAGCAGCCGACTAGGCTATGAGCAGTTCTTC.